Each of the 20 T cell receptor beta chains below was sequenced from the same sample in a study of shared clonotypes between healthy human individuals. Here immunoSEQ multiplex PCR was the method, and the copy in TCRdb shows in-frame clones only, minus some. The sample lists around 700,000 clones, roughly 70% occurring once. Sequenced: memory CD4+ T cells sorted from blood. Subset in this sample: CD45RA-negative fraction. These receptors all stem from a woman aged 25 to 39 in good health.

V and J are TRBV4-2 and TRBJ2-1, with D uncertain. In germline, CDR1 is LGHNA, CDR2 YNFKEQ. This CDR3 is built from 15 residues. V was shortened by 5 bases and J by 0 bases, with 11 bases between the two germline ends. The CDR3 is CASSLEWSSYNEQFF. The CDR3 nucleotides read TGTGCCAGCAGCTTGGAGTGGAGCTCCTACAATGAGCAGTTCTTC.

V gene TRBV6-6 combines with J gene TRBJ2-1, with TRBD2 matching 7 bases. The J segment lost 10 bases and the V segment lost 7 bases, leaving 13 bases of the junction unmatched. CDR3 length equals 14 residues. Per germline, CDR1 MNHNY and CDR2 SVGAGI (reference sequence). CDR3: CASTLAEPWGEQFF. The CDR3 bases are TGTGCCAGCACTCTAGCGGAACCCTGGGGGGAGCAGTTCTTC.

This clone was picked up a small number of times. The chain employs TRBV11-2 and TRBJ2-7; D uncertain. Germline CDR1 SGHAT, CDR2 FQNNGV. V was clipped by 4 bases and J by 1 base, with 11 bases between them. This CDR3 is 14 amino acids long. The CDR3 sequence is CASSSELFSYEQYF. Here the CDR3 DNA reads TGTGCCAGCAGCTCCGAGCTTTTTTCCTACGAGCAGTACTTC. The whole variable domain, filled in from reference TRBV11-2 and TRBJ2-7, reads EAGVAQSPRYKIIEKRQSVAFWCNPISGHATLYWYQQILGQGPKLLIQFQNNGVVDDSQLPKDRFSAERLKGVDSTLKIQPAKLEDSAVYLCASSSELFSYEQYFGPGTRLTVT.

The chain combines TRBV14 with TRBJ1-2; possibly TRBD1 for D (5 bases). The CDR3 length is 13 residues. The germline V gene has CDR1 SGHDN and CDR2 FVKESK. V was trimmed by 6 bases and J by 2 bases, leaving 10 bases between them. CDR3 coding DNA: TGTGCCAGCAGTCCGGACACCAACTATGGCTACACCTTC. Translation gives CASSPDTNYGYTF.

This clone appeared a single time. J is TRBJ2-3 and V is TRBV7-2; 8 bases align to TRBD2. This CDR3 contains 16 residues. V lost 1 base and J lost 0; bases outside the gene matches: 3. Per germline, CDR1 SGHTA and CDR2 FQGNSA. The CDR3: CASSLGERESTDTQYF. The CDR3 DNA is TGTGCCAGCAGCTTAGGAGAGCGGGAGAGCACAGATACGCAGTATTTT.

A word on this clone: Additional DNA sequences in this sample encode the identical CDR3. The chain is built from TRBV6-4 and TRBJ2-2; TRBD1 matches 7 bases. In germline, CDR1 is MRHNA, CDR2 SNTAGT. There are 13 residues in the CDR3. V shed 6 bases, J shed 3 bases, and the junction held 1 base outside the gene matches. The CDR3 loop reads CASSGQDTGELFF. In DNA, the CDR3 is TGTGCCAGCAGCGGACAGGACACCGGGGAGCTGTTTTTT.

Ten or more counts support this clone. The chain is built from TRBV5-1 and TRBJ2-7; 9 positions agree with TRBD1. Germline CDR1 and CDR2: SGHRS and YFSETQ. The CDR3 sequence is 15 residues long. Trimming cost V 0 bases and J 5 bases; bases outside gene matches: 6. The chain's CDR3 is CASSLGGTGYHEQYF. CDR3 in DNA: TGCGCCAGCAGCTTGGGAGGGACAGGGTACCACGAGCAGTACTTC.

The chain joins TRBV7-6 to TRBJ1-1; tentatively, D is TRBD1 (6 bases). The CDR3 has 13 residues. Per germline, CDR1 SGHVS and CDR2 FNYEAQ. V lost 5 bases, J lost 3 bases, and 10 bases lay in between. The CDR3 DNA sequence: TGTGCCAGCAGCATACAGGGATACACTGAAGCTTTCTTT. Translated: CASSIQGYTEAFF.

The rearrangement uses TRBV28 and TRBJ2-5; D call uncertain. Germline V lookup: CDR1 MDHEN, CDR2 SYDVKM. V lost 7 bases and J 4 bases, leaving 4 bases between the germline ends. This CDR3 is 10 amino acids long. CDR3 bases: TGTGCCAGCATGGGAGAGACCCAGTACTTC. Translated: CASMGETQYF.

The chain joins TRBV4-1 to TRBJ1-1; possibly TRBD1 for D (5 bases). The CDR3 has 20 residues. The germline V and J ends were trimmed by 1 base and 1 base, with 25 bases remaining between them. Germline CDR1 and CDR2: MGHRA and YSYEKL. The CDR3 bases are TGCGCCAGCAGCCAAGGTAATGTTCGAAGGGGAACGCCTCAGAACACTGAAGCTTTCTTT. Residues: CASSQGNVRRGTPQNTEAFF.

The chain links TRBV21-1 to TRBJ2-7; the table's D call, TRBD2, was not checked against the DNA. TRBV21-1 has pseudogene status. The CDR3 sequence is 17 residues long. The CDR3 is CASSKGKSPRTTYEQYF. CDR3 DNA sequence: TGTGCCAGCAGCAAAGGGAAGTCCCCTAGAACAACCTACGAGCAGTACTTC.

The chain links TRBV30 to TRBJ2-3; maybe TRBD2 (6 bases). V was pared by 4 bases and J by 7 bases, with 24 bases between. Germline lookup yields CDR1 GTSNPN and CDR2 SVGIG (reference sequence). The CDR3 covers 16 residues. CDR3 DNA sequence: TGTGCCTGGATCCCTTCCACTAGCCAGGCCGGTCATACGCAGTATTTT. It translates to CAWIPSTSQAGHTQYF.

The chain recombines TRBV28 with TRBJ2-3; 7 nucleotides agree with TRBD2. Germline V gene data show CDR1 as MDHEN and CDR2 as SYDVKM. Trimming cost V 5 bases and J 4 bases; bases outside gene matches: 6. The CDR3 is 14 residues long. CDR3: CASSILGRPDTQYF. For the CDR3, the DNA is TGTGCCAGCAGTATACTCGGGAGGCCAGATACGCAGTATTTT.

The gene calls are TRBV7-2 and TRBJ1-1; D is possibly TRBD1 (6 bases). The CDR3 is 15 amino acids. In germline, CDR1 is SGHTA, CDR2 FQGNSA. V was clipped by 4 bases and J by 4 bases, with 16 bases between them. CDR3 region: CASSWIGGGGTEAFF. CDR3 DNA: TGTGCCAGCAGCTGGATAGGGGGTGGGGGCACTGAAGCTTTCTTT.

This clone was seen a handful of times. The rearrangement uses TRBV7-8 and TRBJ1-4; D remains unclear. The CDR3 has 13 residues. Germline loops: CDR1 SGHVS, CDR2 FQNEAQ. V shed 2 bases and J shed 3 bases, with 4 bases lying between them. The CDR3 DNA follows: TGTGCCAGCAGCTTATACGCTAATGAAAAACTGTTTTTT. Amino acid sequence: CASSLYANEKLFF.

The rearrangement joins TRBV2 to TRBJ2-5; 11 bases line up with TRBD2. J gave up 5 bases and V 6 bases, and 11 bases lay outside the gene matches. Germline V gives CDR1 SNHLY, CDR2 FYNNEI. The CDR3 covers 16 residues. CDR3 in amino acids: CASSTGTSGPGETQYF. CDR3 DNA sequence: TGTGCCAGCAGCACCGGGACTAGCGGCCCCGGGGAGACCCAGTACTTC.

In DNA form, the CDR3 reads TGTGCCAGCAGTTTAAAGGCCCGTTCCCCGCGGGCCAGGCACAATGAGCAGTTCTTC. This gives the protein CASSLKARSPRARHNEQFF. The chain uses TRBV28 and TRBJ2-1; a weak D match, TRBD2 (5 bases). Trimming removed 2 bases at V and 5 bases at J, with 25 bases between. The CDR3 spans 19 residues. Germline-derived CDR1 and CDR2 are MDHEN and SYDVKM.

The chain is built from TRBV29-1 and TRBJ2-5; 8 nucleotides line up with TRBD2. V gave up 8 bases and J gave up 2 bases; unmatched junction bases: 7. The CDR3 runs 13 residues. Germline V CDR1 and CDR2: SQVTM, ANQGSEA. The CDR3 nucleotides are TGCAGCACCGGGGGGGTGGGACAAGAGACCCAGTACTTC. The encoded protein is CSTGGVGQETQYF.

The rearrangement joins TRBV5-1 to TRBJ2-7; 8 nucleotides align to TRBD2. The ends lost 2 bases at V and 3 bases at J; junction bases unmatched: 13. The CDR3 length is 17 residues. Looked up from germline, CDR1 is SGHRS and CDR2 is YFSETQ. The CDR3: CASSFGSGGRLIYEQYF. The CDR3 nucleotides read TGCGCCAGCAGCTTCGGTTCTGGCGGGAGGTTAATCTACGAGCAGTACTTC.

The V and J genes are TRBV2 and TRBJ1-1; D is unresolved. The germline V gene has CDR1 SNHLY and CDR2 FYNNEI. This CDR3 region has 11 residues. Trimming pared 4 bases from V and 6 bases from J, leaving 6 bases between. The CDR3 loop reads CASSVRAEAFF. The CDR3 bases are TGTGCCAGCAGTGTGAGGGCTGAAGCTTTCTTT. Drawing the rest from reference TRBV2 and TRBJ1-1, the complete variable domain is EPEVTQTPSHQVTQMGQEVILRCVPISNHLYFYWYRQILGQKVEFLVSFYNNEISEKSEIFDDQFSVERPDGSNFTLKIRSTKLEDSAMYFCASSVRAEAFFGQGTRLTVV.